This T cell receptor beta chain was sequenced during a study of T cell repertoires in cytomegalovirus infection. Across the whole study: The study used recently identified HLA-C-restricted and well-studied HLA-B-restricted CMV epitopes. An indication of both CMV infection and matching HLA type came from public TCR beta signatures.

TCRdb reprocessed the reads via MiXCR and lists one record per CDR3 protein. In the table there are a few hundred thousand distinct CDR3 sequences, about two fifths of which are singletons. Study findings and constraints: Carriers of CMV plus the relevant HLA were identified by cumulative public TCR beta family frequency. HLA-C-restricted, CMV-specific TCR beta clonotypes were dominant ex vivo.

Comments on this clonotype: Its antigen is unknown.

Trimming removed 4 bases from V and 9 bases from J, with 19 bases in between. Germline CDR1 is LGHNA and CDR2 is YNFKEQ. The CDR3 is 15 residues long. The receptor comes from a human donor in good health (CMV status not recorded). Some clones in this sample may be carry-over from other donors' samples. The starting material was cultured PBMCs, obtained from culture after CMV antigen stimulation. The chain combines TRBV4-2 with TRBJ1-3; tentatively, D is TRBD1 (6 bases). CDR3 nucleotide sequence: TGTGCCAGCAGCCGACCGGGGGCAGACCCCGGCACCATATATTTT. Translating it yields CASSRPGADPGTIYF.